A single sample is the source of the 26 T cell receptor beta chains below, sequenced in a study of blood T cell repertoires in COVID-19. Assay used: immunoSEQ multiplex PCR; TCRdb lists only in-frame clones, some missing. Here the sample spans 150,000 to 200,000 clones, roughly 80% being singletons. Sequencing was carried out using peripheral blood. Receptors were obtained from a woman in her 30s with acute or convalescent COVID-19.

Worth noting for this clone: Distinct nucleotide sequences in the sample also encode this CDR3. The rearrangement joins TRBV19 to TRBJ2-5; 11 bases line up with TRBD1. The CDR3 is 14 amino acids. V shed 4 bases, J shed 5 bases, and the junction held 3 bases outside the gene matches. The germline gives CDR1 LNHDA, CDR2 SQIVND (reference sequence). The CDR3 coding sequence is TGTGCCAGTAGTACGGGACAGGGGGGCGAGACCCAGTACTTC. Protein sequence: CASSTGQGGETQYF.

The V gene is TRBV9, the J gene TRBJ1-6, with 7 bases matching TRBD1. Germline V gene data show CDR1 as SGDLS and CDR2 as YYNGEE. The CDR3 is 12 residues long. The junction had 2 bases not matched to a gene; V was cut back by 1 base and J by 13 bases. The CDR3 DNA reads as TGTGCCAGCAGCGTACCGACAGGGCCCCTCCACTTT. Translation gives CASSVPTGPLHF. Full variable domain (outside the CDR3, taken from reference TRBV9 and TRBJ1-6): DSGVTQTPKHLITATGQRVTLRCSPRSGDLSVYWYQQSLDQGLQFLIQYYNGEERAKGNILERFSAQQFPDLHSELNLSSLELGDSALYFCASSVPTGPLHFGNGTRLTVT.

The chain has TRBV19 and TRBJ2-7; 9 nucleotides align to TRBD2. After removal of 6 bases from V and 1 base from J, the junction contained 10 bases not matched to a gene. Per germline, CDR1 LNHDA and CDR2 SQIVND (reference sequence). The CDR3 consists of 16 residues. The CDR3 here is CASSNPRTSGSYEQYF. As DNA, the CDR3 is TGTGCCAGTAGCAACCCCAGAACTAGCGGGTCCTACGAGCAGTACTTC. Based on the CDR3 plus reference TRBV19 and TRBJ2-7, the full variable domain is DGGITQSPKYLFRKEGQNVTLSCEQNLNHDAMYWYRQDPGQGLRLIYYSQIVNDFQKGDIAEGYSVSREKKESFPLTVTSAQKNPTAFYLCASSNPRTSGSYEQYFGPGTRLTVT.

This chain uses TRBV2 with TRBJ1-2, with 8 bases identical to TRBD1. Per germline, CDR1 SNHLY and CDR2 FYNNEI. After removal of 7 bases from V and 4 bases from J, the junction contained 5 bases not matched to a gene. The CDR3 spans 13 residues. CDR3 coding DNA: TGTGCCAGCACCGACAGGGGCCTCTATGGCTACACCTTC. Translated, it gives CASTDRGLYGYTF.

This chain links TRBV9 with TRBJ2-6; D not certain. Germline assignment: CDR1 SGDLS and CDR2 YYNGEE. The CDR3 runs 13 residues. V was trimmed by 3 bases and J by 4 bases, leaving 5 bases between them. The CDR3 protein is CASSDSGANVLTF. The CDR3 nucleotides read TGTGCCAGCAGCGACTCCGGGGCCAACGTCCTGACTTTC.

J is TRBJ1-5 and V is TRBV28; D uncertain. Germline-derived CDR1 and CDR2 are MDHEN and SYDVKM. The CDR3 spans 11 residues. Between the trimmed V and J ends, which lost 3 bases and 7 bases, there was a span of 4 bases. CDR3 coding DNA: TGTGCCAGCAGTTTCTCGCAGCCCCAGCATTTT. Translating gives CASSFSQPQHF.

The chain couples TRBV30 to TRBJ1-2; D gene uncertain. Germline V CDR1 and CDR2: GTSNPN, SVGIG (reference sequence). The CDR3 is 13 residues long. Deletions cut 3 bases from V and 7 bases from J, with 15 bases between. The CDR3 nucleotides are TGTGCCTGGAGAGTCCTCGGGGAGCTTGGCTACACCTTC. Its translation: CAWRVLGELGYTF.

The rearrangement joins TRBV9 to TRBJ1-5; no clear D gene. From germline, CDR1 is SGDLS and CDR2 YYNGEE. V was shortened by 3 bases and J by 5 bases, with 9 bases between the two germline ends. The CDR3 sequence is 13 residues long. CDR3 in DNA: TGTGCCAGCAGCGCTGGGAGCCATCAGCCCCAGCATTTT. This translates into CASSAGSHQPQHF.

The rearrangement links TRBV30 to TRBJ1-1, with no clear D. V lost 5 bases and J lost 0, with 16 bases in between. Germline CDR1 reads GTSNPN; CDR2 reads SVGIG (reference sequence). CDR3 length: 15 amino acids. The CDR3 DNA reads TGTGCCTGGTTGTATGGTCCGGAGGTGAACACTGAAGCTTTCTTT. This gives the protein CAWLYGPEVNTEAFF.

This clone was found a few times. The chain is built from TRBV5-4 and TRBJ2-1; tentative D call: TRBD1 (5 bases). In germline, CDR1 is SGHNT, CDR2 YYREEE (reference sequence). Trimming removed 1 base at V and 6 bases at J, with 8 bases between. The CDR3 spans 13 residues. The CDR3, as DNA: TGTGCCAGCAGCTTGCAGGGTTTCAATGAGCAGTTCTTC. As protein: CASSLQGFNEQFF. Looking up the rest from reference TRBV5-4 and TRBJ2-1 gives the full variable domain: ETGVTQSPTHLIKTRGQQVTLRCSSQSGHNTVSWYQQALGQGPQFIFQYYREEENGRGNFPPRFSGLQFPNYSSELNVNALELDDSALYLCASSLQGFNEQFFGPGTRLTVL.

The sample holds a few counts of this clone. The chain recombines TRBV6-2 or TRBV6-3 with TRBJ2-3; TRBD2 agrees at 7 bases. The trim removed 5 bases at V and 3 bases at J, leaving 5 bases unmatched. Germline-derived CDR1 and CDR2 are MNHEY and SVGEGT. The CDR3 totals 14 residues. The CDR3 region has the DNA TGTGCCAGCAGTCGTGGACTAGAAACAGATACGCAGTATTTT. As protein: CASSRGLETDTQYF.

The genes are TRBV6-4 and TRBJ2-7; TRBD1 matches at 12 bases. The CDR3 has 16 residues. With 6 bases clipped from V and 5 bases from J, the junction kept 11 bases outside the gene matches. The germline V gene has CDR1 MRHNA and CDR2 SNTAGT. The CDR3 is CASSPTGQGAAHEQYF. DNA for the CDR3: TGTGCCAGCAGCCCTACGGGACAGGGGGCAGCCCACGAGCAGTACTTC.

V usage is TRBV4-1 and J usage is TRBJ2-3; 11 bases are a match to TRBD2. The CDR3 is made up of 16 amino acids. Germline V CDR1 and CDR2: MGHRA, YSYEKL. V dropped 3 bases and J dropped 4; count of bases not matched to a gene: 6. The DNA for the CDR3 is TGCGCCAGCAGCCAGGATAGCGGGGGGGTGGCAGATACGCAGTATTTT. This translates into CASSQDSGGVADTQYF.

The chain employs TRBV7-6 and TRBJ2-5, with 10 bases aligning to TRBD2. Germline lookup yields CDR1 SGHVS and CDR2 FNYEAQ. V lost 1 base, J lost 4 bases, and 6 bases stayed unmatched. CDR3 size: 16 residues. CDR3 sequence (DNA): TGTGCCAGCAGCTTAGGCAGCGGGGGGGCCGCAGAGACCCAGTACTTC. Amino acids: CASSLGSGGAAETQYF.

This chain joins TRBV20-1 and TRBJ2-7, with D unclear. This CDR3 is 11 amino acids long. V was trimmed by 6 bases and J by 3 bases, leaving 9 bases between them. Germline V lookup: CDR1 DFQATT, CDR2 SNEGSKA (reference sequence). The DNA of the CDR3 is TGCAGTGCAGGCGGCGTCTACGAGCAGTACTTC. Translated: CSAGGVYEQYF.

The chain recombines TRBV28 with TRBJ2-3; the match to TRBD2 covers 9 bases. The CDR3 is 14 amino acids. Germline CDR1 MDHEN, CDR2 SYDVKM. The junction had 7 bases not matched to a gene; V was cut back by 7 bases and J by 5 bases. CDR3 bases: TGTGCCAGCAATCGTCTAGCGGGGTTAGATACGCAGTATTTT. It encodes CASNRLAGLDTQYF.

CDR3 sequence reads: CASSQAIYGADTQYF. The CDR3 DNA reads as TGTGCCAGCAGCCAAGCAATTTACGGGGCAGATACGCAGTATTTT. The chain carries TRBV4-2 and TRBJ2-3, with D possibly TRBD2 on 5 matching bases. There are 15 residues in the CDR3. Per the germline V gene, CDR1 is LGHNA and CDR2 is YNFKEQ. V dropped 1 base and J dropped 4 bases, with 12 bases sitting between them.

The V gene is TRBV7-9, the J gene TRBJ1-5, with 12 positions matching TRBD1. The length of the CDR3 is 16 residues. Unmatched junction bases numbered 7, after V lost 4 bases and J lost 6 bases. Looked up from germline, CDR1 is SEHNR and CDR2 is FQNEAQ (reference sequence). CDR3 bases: TGTGCCAGCAGCTCGATGGGACAGGGGGCGACTCAGCCCCAGCATTTT. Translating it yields CASSSMGQGATQPQHF.

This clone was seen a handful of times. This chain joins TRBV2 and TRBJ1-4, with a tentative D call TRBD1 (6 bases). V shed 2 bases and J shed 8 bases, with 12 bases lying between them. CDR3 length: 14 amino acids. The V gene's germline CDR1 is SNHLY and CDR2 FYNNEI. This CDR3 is CASSERGRGEKLFF. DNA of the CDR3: TGTGCCAGCAGTGAAAGGGGGAGGGGCGAAAAACTGTTTTTT. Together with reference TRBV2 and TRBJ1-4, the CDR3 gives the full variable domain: EPEVTQTPSHQVTQMGQEVILRCVPISNHLYFYWYRQILGQKVEFLVSFYNNEISEKSEIFDDQFSVERPDGSNFTLKIRSTKLEDSAMYFCASSERGRGEKLFFGSGTQLSVL.

The CDR3 sequence: CASSLSGGDQPQHF. The CDR3 nucleotides read TGTGCCAGCAGTTTGTCAGGGGGCGATCAGCCCCAGCATTTT. The chain recombines TRBV5-5 with TRBJ1-5; 8 nucleotides line up with TRBD1. The CDR3 contains 14 residues. The J segment lost 5 bases and the V segment lost 5 bases, leaving 6 bases of the junction unmatched. The germline V gene has CDR1 SGHKS and CDR2 YYEKEE (reference sequence).

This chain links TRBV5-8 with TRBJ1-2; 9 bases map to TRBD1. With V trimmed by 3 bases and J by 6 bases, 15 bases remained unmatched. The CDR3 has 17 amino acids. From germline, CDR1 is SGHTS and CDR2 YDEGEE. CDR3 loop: CASSSEPEQGAWDGYTF. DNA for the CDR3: TGTGCCAGCAGCTCCGAACCGGAACAGGGGGCGTGGGATGGCTACACCTTC.

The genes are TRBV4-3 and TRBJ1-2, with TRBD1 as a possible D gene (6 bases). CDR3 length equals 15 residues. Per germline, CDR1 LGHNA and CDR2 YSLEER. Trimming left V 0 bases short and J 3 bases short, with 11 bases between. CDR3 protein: CASSQELRGDYGYTF. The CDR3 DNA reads TGCGCCAGCAGCCAAGAACTCAGGGGAGACTATGGCTACACCTTC.

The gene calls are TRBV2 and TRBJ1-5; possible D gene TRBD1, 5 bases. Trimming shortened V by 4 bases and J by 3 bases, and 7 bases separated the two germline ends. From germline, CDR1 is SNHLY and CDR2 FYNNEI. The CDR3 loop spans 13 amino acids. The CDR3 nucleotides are TGTGCCAGCAGTGGACAGTACAATCAGCCCCAGCATTTT. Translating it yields CASSGQYNQPQHF. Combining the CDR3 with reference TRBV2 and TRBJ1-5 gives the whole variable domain EPEVTQTPSHQVTQMGQEVILRCVPISNHLYFYWYRQILGQKVEFLVSFYNNEISEKSEIFDDQFSVERPDGSNFTLKIRSTKLEDSAMYFCASSGQYNQPQHFGDGTRLSIL.

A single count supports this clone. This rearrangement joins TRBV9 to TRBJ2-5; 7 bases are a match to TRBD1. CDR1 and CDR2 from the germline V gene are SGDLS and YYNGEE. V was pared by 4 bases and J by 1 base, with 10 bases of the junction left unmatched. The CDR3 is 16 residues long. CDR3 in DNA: TGTGCCAGCAGCCGGGCAGTGGGGACAGCCCAAGAGACCCAGTACTTC. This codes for CASSRAVGTAQETQYF.

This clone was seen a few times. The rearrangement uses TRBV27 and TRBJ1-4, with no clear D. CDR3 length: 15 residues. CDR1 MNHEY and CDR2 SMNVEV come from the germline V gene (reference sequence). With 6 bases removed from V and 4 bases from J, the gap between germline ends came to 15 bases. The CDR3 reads CASRSTGGFNEKLFF. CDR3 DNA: TGTGCCAGCAGGAGTACTGGCGGCTTTAATGAAAAACTGTTTTTT.

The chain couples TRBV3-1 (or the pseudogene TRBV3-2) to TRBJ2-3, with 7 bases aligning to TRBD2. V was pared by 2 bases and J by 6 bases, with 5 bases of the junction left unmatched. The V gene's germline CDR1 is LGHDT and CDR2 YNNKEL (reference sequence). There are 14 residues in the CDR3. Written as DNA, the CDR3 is TGTGCCAGCAGCCAATGGGCTAGCGGTGATACGCAGTATTTT. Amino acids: CASSQWASGDTQYF.